The 28 T cell receptor beta chains given below trace back to one sample, sequenced in a study of cytomegalovirus exposure and HLA in healthy donors. Vbeta (60) and Jbeta (13) primers were used in the PCR. Only in-frame clones appear in the TCRdb table, and some are missing; sequencing was by immunoSEQ multiplex PCR. The sample carries roughly 51,000 clones, 81% recorded once. Specimen: PBMCs. All receptors come from a boy aged 5-17 years in good health and CMV-seropositive.

This chain joins TRBV6-1 and TRBJ2-5; 7 bases are a match to TRBD2. TRBJ2-7 matches the DNA end more closely, so the J call is doubtful. The germline CDR1 and CDR2 sequences are MNHNS and SASEGT. The CDR3 length is 13 residues. The CDR3 sequence: CASAPGGTYEQYF. DNA of the CDR3: TGTGCCAGCGCACCGGGGGGAACCTACGAGCAGTACTTC.

CDR3 in amino acids: CASSDSGGGSTDTQYF. CDR3 nucleotides: TGTGCCAGCAGTGACTCGGGCGGGGGGAGCACAGATACGCAGTATTTT. The genes are TRBV6-4 and TRBJ2-3; 8 bases match TRBD2. The trim removed 0 bases at V and 0 bases at J, leaving 2 bases unmatched. CDR3 length: 16 residues. Germline V gives CDR1 MRHNA, CDR2 SNTAGT.

The gene calls are TRBV7-6 and TRBJ2-5; possibly TRBD2 for D (6 bases). The CDR3 sequence is 12 residues long. Trimming stripped 5 bases from V and 5 bases from J, with 9 bases between. Germline CDR1 reads SGHVS; CDR2 reads FNYEAQ. The CDR3 here is CASSRREETQYF. The CDR3 region has the DNA TGTGCCAGCAGCCGCCGGGAGGAGACCCAGTACTTC.

This clone was detected a few times. This chain uses TRBV6-1 with TRBJ1-2; TRBD1 matches at 8 bases. This CDR3 contains 14 residues. CDR1 is MNHNS, CDR2 SASEGT, per germline. V lost 6 bases, J lost 5 bases, and 8 bases stayed unmatched. CDR3 amino acids: CASSGAQGGYGYTF. CDR3 bases: TGTGCCAGCAGCGGGGCACAGGGGGGGTATGGCTACACCTTC.

This clone showed up just a few times. The V gene is TRBV6-5, the J gene TRBJ2-2; 7 bases map to TRBD2. V gave up 2 bases and J gave up 5 bases; unmatched junction bases: 8. The CDR3 spans 16 residues. Germline loops: CDR1 MNHEY, CDR2 SVGAGI. In nucleotides, the CDR3 is TGTGCCAGCAGTTACCTGTCGGGGGGAGGTACCGGGGAGCTGTTTTTT. Its translation is CASSYLSGGGTGELFF.

V usage is TRBV11-3 and J usage is TRBJ1-1, with D possibly TRBD1 on 6 matching bases. V lost 3 bases to trimming and J lost 6 bases, with 11 bases between them. Germline V gene sequence: CDR1 SGHNT, CDR2 YENEEA. The CDR3 loop spans 13 amino acids. CDR3 region: CASSFGRTAEAFF. Written as DNA, the CDR3 is TGTGCCAGCAGCTTCGGGCGGACAGCTGAAGCTTTCTTT. Using reference TRBV11-3 and TRBJ1-1 for the parts outside the CDR3, the full variable domain is EAGVVQSPRYKIIEKKQPVAFWCNPISGHNTLYWYLQNLGQGPELLIRYENEEAVDDSQLPKDRFSAERLKGVDSTLKIQPAELGDSAVYLCASSFGRTAEAFFGQGTRLTVV.

The CDR3 DNA reads TGTGCCAGCAGCTATGACAGCTCTGGGGCCAACGTCCTGACTTTC. Translated: CASSYDSSGANVLTF. The chain carries TRBV6-5 and TRBJ2-6, with D tentatively TRBD1 (5 bases). CDR1 is MNHEY and CDR2 is SVGAGI in the germline V gene. The CDR3 is made up of 15 amino acids. The germline V and J ends were trimmed by 6 bases and 0 bases, with 9 bases remaining between them.

This clone is a singleton in its sample. The chain is built from TRBV7-3 and TRBJ2-3, with D tentatively TRBD2 (6 bases). This CDR3 has 19 amino acids. Trimming stripped 2 bases from V and 0 bases from J, with 21 bases between. Germline V lookup: CDR1 SGHTA, CDR2 FQGTGA. CDR3: CASSLLGVESGTSTDTQYF. In DNA, the CDR3 is TGTGCCAGCAGCTTATTGGGGGTAGAGTCCGGGACTAGCACAGATACGCAGTATTTT.

The rearrangement uses TRBV27 and TRBJ2-5; perhaps TRBD2 as D (5 bases). Germline CDR1 MNHEY, CDR2 SMNVEV (reference sequence). CDR3 length: 13 residues. Trimming left V 4 bases short and J 2 bases short, with 8 bases between. In DNA, the CDR3 is TGTGCCAGCAGTTGGACTTATCAAGAGACCCAGTACTTC. Protein: CASSWTYQETQYF.

This clone was observed a few times. This chain uses TRBV6-1 with TRBJ1-1; D is uncertain. The ends were cut back, 8 bases at V and 5 bases at J, with 12 bases in the middle. Germline-derived CDR1 and CDR2 are MNHNS and SASEGT. The CDR3 has 12 amino acids. CDR3: CASGGGWTEAFF. CDR3 nucleotide sequence: TGTGCCAGCGGTGGCGGCTGGACTGAAGCTTTCTTT.

The chain carries TRBV11-2 and TRBJ2-1, with a weak D call TRBD2 (6 bases). Trimming took off 8 bases at V and 0 bases at J, with 8 bases between the two ends. CDR1 and CDR2 from the germline V gene are SGHAT and FQNNGV. CDR3 length: 13 residues. This CDR3 reads CASGGSSYNEQFF. CDR3 coding DNA: TGTGCCAGCGGGGGGAGCTCCTACAATGAGCAGTTCTTC.

The gene calls are TRBV27 and TRBJ2-7, with TRBD1 matching 9 bases. This CDR3 contains 14 residues. Trimming cost V 5 bases and J 13 bases; bases outside gene matches: 15. In germline, CDR1 is MNHEY, CDR2 SMNVEV (reference sequence). Written as DNA, the CDR3 is TGTGCCAGCAGTGTTAAGGGTCCCACAGGGGGCACTTACTTC. Translating gives CASSVKGPTGGTYF.

As regards this clone: One end of the junction varies from germline; a read error may be responsible. V is TRBV29-1 and J is TRBJ2-1, with a weak D call TRBD2 (5 bases). Germline V gene data show CDR1 as SQVTM and CDR2 as ANQGSEA. The length of the CDR3 is 13 residues. The CDR3 spells CSVGGWGASEPFF. CDR3 nucleotides: TGCAGCGTTGGAGGTTGGGGAGCGTCCGAGCCGTTCTTC.

This clone has only one observation. One end of the junction fails to match germline, which may point to a read error. This rearrangement joins TRBV7-9 to TRBJ1-1, with D possibly being TRBD1 (5 bases). Germline CDR1 is SEHNR and CDR2 is FQNEAQ (reference sequence). The CDR3 spans 12 residues. CDR3 amino acids: CSSSFGGTEAFF. The CDR3 DNA follows: TGTTCCAGCAGCTTCGGGGGCACTGAAGCTTTCTTT.

This clone was seen a handful of times. The chain links TRBV13 to TRBJ2-7, with TRBD2 as a possible D gene (6 bases). CDR3 size: 14 residues. Looked up from germline, CDR1 is PRHDT and CDR2 is FYEKMQ (reference sequence). V lost 5 bases to trimming and J lost 3 bases, with 14 bases between them. CDR3 sequence: CASSTSGTGYEQYF. For the CDR3, the DNA is TGTGCCAGCAGCACCTCCGGGACTGGCTACGAGCAGTACTTC. Full variable domain (rest looked up from reference TRBV13 and TRBJ2-7): AAGVIQSPRHLIKEKRETATLKCYPIPRHDTVYWYQQGPGQDPQFLISFYEKMQSDKGSIPDRFSAQQFSDYHSELNMSSLELGDSALYFCASSTSGTGYEQYFGPGTRLTVT.

The CDR3 loop reads CASSVRPGFQETQYF. The CDR3, as DNA: TGTGCCAGCAGCGTCCGCCCCGGTTTCCAAGAGACCCAGTACTTC. The rearrangement uses TRBV9 and TRBJ2-5, with no clear D. V lost 2 bases, J lost 1 base, and 12 bases lay in between. CDR3 size: 15 residues. Looked up from germline, CDR1 is SGDLS and CDR2 is YYNGEE.

This clone occurred once. This chain uses TRBV10-3 with TRBJ1-2, with D tentatively TRBD1 (6 bases). Germline V gene sequence: CDR1 ENHRY, CDR2 SYGVKD. The germline V and J ends were trimmed by 2 bases and 6 bases, with 10 bases remaining between them. The CDR3 runs to 13 residues. This CDR3 is CAISELAGDGYTF. CDR3 nucleotide sequence: TGTGCCATCAGTGAGCTTGCAGGGGATGGCTACACCTTC.

This clone was observed a handful of times. The chain employs TRBV6-5 and TRBJ1-1, with D maybe TRBD1 (6 bases). Germline CDR1 MNHEY, CDR2 SVGAGI. This CDR3 spans 14 amino acids. The V gene lost 6 bases and the J gene lost 0 bases, with 11 bases spanning the gap. The CDR3 DNA reads as TGTGCCAGCAGGTGGACAGACATGAACACTGAAGCTTTCTTT. This gives the protein CASRWTDMNTEAFF.

The chain links TRBV2 to TRBJ1-2; tentative D call: TRBD1 (6 bases). V was clipped by 11 bases and J by 8 bases, with 15 bases between them. In germline, CDR1 is SNHLY, CDR2 FYNNEI. This CDR3 is 11 amino acids long. The CDR3 protein is CAVGQIYGYTF. The CDR3 DNA reads TGTGCCGTAGGACAGATTTACGGCTACACCTTC.

This chain links TRBV2 with TRBJ2-3; 16 positions match TRBD2. With 4 bases clipped from V and 3 bases from J, the junction kept 7 bases outside the gene matches. Germline V gives CDR1 SNHLY, CDR2 FYNNEI. CDR3 length equals 18 residues. The CDR3 DNA reads as TGTGCCAGCAGTGGGGCAATGGGACTAGCGGGGGGGACAGATACGCAGTATTTT. Translated: CASSGAMGLAGGTDTQYF.

This clone was seen a few times. The CDR3 nucleotides are TGCGCCAGCAGTGGTTACTACGAGCAGTACTTC. Translating it yields CASSGYYEQYF. The gene calls are TRBV10-2 and TRBJ2-7, with D uncertain. Germline loops: CDR1 WSHSY, CDR2 SAAADI. There are 11 residues in the CDR3. Trimming removed 4 bases from V and 3 bases from J, with 4 bases in between.

V gene TRBV9 combines with J gene TRBJ1-3, with D possibly TRBD1 on 6 matching bases. Per germline, CDR1 SGDLS and CDR2 YYNGEE. The CDR3 loop spans 13 amino acids. Trimming cost V 7 bases and J 4 bases, with 12 bases left between them. CDR3: CASDPGAGNTIYF. The CDR3 nucleotides are TGTGCCAGCGACCCAGGGGCGGGAAACACCATATATTTT.

In its sample, this clone was seen once. The chain recombines TRBV6-5 with TRBJ2-1; 9 nucleotides line up with TRBD2. CDR3 length: 13 amino acids. Germline lookup yields CDR1 MNHEY and CDR2 SVGAGI. The V gene end was trimmed by 7 bases and the J gene end by 8 bases; junction bases not matched to a gene: 6. The CDR3 region is CASMRGGLYEQFF. Written as DNA, the CDR3 is TGTGCCAGCATGCGGGGGGGCTTGTATGAGCAGTTCTTC.

The V and J genes are TRBV7-8 and TRBJ1-2, with D possibly being TRBD1 (5 bases). This CDR3 has 16 residues. CDR1 SGHVS and CDR2 FQNEAQ come from the germline V gene. V was shortened by 5 bases and J by 3 bases, with 19 bases between the two germline ends. CDR3 bases: TGTGCCAGCAGCCCCCGGACCTCTGACAGACACTATGGCTACACCTTC. Protein: CASSPRTSDRHYGYTF.

The chain is built from TRBV6-1 and TRBJ2-5, with 8 bases fitting TRBD1. The V segment lost 7 bases and the J segment 4 bases; nucleotides outside the gene matches: 5. Germline loops: CDR1 MNHNS, CDR2 SASEGT. The CDR3 loop spans 13 amino acids. The CDR3 nucleotides read TGTGCCAGCACAGGGGGCTGGGGAGAGACCCAGTACTTC. It translates to CASTGGWGETQYF.

The chain uses TRBV2 and TRBJ2-5, with D perhaps matching TRBD1 (5 bases). CDR3 length equals 15 residues. Germline CDR1 reads SNHLY; CDR2 reads FYNNEI. The V gene lost 7 bases and the J gene lost 2 bases, with 17 bases spanning the gap. CDR3 loop: CASKGYKLVQETQYF. The CDR3 DNA follows: TGTGCCAGCAAGGGGTATAAGCTGGTACAAGAGACCCAGTACTTC.

The V and J genes are TRBV6-5 and TRBJ2-7; 10 positions match TRBD1. The V and J ends lost 1 base and 11 bases, in that order; junction bases with no gene match: 11. The CDR3 is 15 residues long. Germline CDR1 is MNHEY and CDR2 is SVGAGI. The CDR3 region has the DNA TGTGCCAGCAGTTACTATTCTCGGACAGGGGGTTTTGAGTACTTC. Protein product: CASSYYSRTGGFEYF.

This chain connects TRBV9 to TRBJ1-6; maybe TRBD1 (5 bases). V was cut by 3 bases and J by 7 bases, with 11 bases left in between. CDR3 length: 14 residues. The germline CDR1 and CDR2 sequences are SGDLS and YYNGEE. Written as DNA, the CDR3 is TGTGCCAGCAGCGGGACATTTAACAATTCACCCCTCCACTTT. Protein product: CASSGTFNNSPLHF. The full variable domain, with the rest looked up from reference TRBV9 and TRBJ1-6, is DSGVTQTPKHLITATGQRVTLRCSPRSGDLSVYWYQQSLDQGLQFLIQYYNGEERAKGNILERFSAQQFPDLHSELNLSSLELGDSALYFCASSGTFNNSPLHFGNGTRLTVT.